The clone carrying this TCR beta chain was seen a few times. Its antigen is not known. The CDR3 is made up of 14 amino acids. Germline CDR1 SEHNR, CDR2 FQNEAQ (reference sequence). Trimming stripped 3 bases from V and 2 bases from J, with 11 bases between. This sample is part of a study of beta chain features in type 1 diabetes. The sequenced template was cDNA made from the entire isolated RNA. Using immunoSEQ multiplex PCR, the repertoire was profiled, and TCRdb retains in-frame clones only, with some absent. Counted here are a few hundred thousand clones, over 12% occurring once; the ten biggest clones make up under 0.02%. General study points: There was a possibility that cDNA sequencing over-represented cells with high TCR expression. In every one of the four CD4+ subsets, TCRB CDR3s were moderately but significantly shorter in Type 1 diabetes patients. Across patients, naive, central memory and Treg TCRB repertoires exhibited apparently greater similarity than was observed across healthy donors.

The chain links TRBV7-9 to TRBJ2-7; a possible D gene is TRBD1 (6 bases). What was sequenced was naive CD4+ T cells from blood. The TCR was taken from a woman aged 18-30 years in good health. The CDR3 loop is CASSLAGAAYEQYF. The CDR3 coding sequence is TGTGCCAGCAGCTTGGCAGGGGCGGCCTACGAGCAGTACTTC.